This T cell receptor beta chain comes out of a study of T cells after yellow fever vaccination. The germline V and J ends were trimmed by 6 bases and 5 bases, with 16 bases remaining between them. CDR1 is MNHEY, CDR2 SVGEGT, per germline. The CDR3 contains 15 residues. The authors made TCR cDNA by 5'RACE template switching, adding a universal primer site and UMIs. TCRdb re-called the 5' RACE reads with MiXCR, one entry per CDR3 protein. The table shows about 350,000 distinct CDR3 sequences, with less than 9.5% occurring only once. General study results and limits: Peaking faster, on day 5 versus 15, the secondary response was nonetheless weaker. Once the booster was given, most primary-vaccination clones reappeared, at roughly 96% for CD4 and over 75% for CD8. Relatively few clonotypes were ones that appeared in both CD4 and CD8 compartments.

The table lists this clonotype with a few counts. What it binds is not known. The TCR comes from a man aged 18 to 29 who received the YFV17D yellow fever vaccine. The chain links TRBV6-2 or TRBV6-3 to TRBJ2-2; weak D call: TRBD1 (5 bases). Sequenced here: PBMCs, sampled roughly 45 days after the first yellow fever vaccination. CDR3 DNA sequence: TGTGCCAGCAGCCCCCGGGCAGGGCGTACCGGGGAGCTGTTTTTT. Amino acids: CASSPRAGRTGELFF.